The 4 T cell receptor beta chains in this list originate from one sample, sequenced in a study of neurological immune-mediated disorders. TCRdb re-analysed the 5' RACE reads in MiXCR, keeping a single row per CDR3 protein. The data contain around 35,000 distinct CDR3 sequences, about 1.6% of them singletons. The sequenced sample was PBMCs. The receptors derive from a woman aged 30 to 39 with multiple sclerosis.

Many counts were recorded for this clonotype. V and J are TRBV3-1 and TRBJ1-5; D not certain. The germline V and J ends were trimmed by 1 base and 4 bases, with 8 bases remaining between them. The CDR3 is 14 amino acids. Germline V lookup: CDR1 LGHDT, CDR2 YNNKEL (reference sequence). The CDR3 sequence: CASSQAVGNQPQHF. The CDR3 region has the DNA TGTGCCAGCAGCCAAGCTGTAGGAAATCAGCCCCAGCATTTT.

This clonotype was observed at least ten times. The rearrangement uses TRBV12-3 or TRBV12-4 and TRBJ2-7; D may match TRBD1 or TRBD2 (5 bases each). This CDR3 comprises 13 residues. The germline V and J ends were trimmed by 5 bases and 2 bases, with 10 bases remaining between them. In nucleotides, the CDR3 is TGTGCCAGCAGTAAAGGGGACGCCTACGAGCAGTACTTC. Its translation is CASSKGDAYEQYF.

At least ten counts were recorded for this clonotype. This sequence joins TRBV12-3 or TRBV12-4 and TRBJ2-2; weak D call: TRBD1 (5 bases). This CDR3 has 13 residues. V was trimmed by 11 bases and J by 4 bases, leaving 14 bases between them. The CDR3 loop reads CACYDRFTGELFF. The CDR3 DNA sequence: TGTGCCTGCTACGACAGATTCACCGGGGAGCTGTTTTTT.

This clonotype was picked up many times. The rearrangement links TRBV20-1 to TRBJ2-1, with D uncertain. The V gene's germline CDR1 is DFQATT and CDR2 SNEGSKA (reference sequence). The CDR3 length is 16 residues. Between the trimmed V and J ends, which lost 0 bases and 0 bases, there was a span of 12 bases. The DNA of the CDR3 is TGCAGTGCTAGAGAATCCCGCGGAGACTCCTACAATGAGCAGTTCTTC. Translating it yields CSARESRGDSYNEQFF.